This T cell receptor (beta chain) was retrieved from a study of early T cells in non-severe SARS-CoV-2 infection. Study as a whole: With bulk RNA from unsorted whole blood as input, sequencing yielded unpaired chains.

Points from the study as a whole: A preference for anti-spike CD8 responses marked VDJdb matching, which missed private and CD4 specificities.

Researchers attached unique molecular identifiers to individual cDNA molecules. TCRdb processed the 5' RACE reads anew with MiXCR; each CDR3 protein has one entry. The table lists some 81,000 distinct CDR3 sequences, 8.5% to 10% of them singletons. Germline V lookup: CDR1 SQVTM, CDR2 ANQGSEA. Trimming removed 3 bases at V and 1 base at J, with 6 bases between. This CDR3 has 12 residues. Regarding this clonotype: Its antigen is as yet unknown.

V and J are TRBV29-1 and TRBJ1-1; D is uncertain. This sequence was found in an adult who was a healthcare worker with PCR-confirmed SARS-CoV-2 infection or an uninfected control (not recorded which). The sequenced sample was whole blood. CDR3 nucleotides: TGCAGCGTTGAGACGCGGAACACTGAAGCTTTCTTT. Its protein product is CSVETRNTEAFF.